Sequencing of this TCR beta chain was carried out in a study of T-cell reconstitution after alpha-beta-depleted transplantation in children (TCRdb year 2016). Regarding the complete study: T-cell immune reconstitution after TCRalphabeta/CD19-depleted allogeneic hematopoietic cell transplantation in children was quantitatively tracked in the study by means of TCR repertoire profiling. Overall study outcomes, separate from this receptor: Over the following months the frequencies of hyperexpanded clones went down, and after one year T-cell counts and TCRbeta diversity were mostly credited to newly produced T cells. In some patients, high TCRbeta diversity at day 60 was attributed to recipient T cells and intrathymic progenitors that had survived conditioning. The apparently early alphabetaT-cell count recovery about two months after transplant was reportedly dependent on only several hundred rapidly expanded clones derived from non-depleted graft cells.

V and J are truncated by 0 bases and 2 bases respectively, leaving an intervening sequence of 24 bases. In the germline V gene, CDR1 corresponds to MNHEY and CDR2 to SVGEGT. The CDR3 measures 20 amino acids from cysteine to phenylalanine. Only CDR3 DNA is held: 60 bases, read in frame from base 1. This clonotype was observed a handful of times. The target of this receptor is not known. No clone much larger than this one lies a single base away; base qualities are absent. In light of the paper, this sample's treatment or condition label describes: allogeneic hematopoietic cell transplantation with graft depleted of TCRalphabeta T cells and CD19 B cells. The transplant recipients were children given TCRalphabeta/CD19-depleted allogeneic hematopoietic cell grafts. Library preparation employed PCR. Sequenced using an Illumina HiSeq 2500. TCR libraries were prepared with molecular barcoding, using unique molecular identifiers to normalize TCRbeta repertoire quantification. TCRdb handled the public reads itself, with Q25 trimming in fastp and clone calling in MiXCR, and kept productive beta chains. Records with the same CDR3 protein are collapsed into one entry carrying the most frequent genes and DNA. The sample contains approximately 230,000 distinct CDR3 sequences, 24% of them found a single time. The ten largest clones capture around 4.8% of the sample.

The chain is made from TRBV6-2 or TRBV6-3 and TRBJ2-3; TRBD1 is a possible D gene, resting on 5 matching bases. This specimen consisted of PBMCs, mostly from graft donor cells, obtained 360 days after TCRalphabeta/CD19-depleted stem cell transplant. The TCR was taken from a female patient between 2 and 15 years old who had a stem cell transplant for congenital amegakaryocytic thrombocytopenia, so the T cells may come from the graft donor. The encoded CDR3 is CASSYSSMIAGSTHTDTQYF. The DNA sequence is TGTGCCAGCAGTTACTCGAGTATGATCGCAGGGTCGACTCACACAGATACGCAGTATTTT.